The 18 T cell receptor beta chains listed next were all sequenced from one sample in a study of blood T cell repertoires in COVID-19. The protocol was immunoSEQ multiplex PCR, while the TCRdb copy is restricted to in-frame clones and leaves out a portion. The repertoire holds around 370,000 clones, with roughly 90% as singletons. Sequencing was carried out using peripheral blood. These receptor sequences come from a woman aged 70 to 79 with COVID-19, enrolled during active disease.

This sequence joins TRBV7-2 and TRBJ2-1, with 10 bases identical to TRBD2. Germline values: CDR1 SGHTA, CDR2 FQGNSA. The CDR3 loop spans 16 amino acids. V shed 0 bases, J shed 3 bases, and the junction held 2 bases outside the gene matches. The CDR3 nucleotides read TGTGCCAGCAGCTTAGCGCGGACTAGCGGCTACAATGAGCAGTTCTTC. Translating it yields CASSLARTSGYNEQFF.

The chain recombines TRBV7-9 with TRBJ1-2; no clear D gene. Per germline, CDR1 SEHNR and CDR2 FQNEAQ (reference sequence). The CDR3 length is 14 residues. Trimming shortened V by 5 bases and J by 4 bases, and 14 bases separated the two germline ends. The CDR3 DNA follows: TGTGCCAGCAGCCCGACGGGGATCGGCTATGGCTACACCTTC. It specifies CASSPTGIGYGYTF.

The chain has TRBV2 and TRBJ1-1, with a weak D call TRBD1 (6 bases). CDR3 length equals 13 residues. The germline V gene encodes CDR1 SNHLY and CDR2 FYNNEI. V lost 8 bases and J 3 bases, leaving 13 bases between the germline ends. The CDR3, as DNA: TGTGCCAGCGAACAGGGTATAGACACTGAAGCTTTCTTT. It is translated as CASEQGIDTEAFF.

The V call is TRBV2, the J call TRBJ1-1, with a possible D match to TRBD1 (6 bases). The CDR3 has 16 residues. The V end lost 4 bases, the J end lost 0 bases, and 15 bases lay between the germline ends. Per the germline V gene, CDR1 is SNHLY and CDR2 is FYNNEI. The CDR3 loop reads CASSALQGYLNTEAFF. As DNA, the CDR3 is TGTGCCAGCAGTGCGTTACAGGGTTACTTGAACACTGAAGCTTTCTTT.

The gene calls are TRBV12-3 or TRBV12-4 and TRBJ1-2; the D gene is possibly TRBD1 (5 bases). Deletions cut 7 bases from V and 7 bases from J, with 16 bases between. This CDR3 contains 13 residues. The CDR3 region has the DNA TGTGCCAGCACCCTTGTACAGGCTGGTGGCTACACCTTC. The encoded protein is CASTLVQAGGYTF.

This clone has only a few counts. The V call is TRBV2, the J call TRBJ1-4; TRBD1 matches at 10 bases. Germline trimming cut 1 base from V and 8 bases from J; bases unmatched to any gene: 4. Germline V gene sequence: CDR1 SNHLY, CDR2 FYNNEI. The CDR3 totals 15 residues. CDR3 in DNA: TGTGCCAGCAGTGAAGAGGGACAGGGGAGGGAAAAACTGTTTTTT. Amino acid sequence: CASSEEGQGREKLFF.

This clone was recorded only once. The chain joins TRBV4-3 to TRBJ1-4; TRBD1 is a possible D gene (5 bases). This CDR3 is 16 amino acids long. Per germline, CDR1 LGHNA and CDR2 YSLEER. V shed 1 base and J shed 0 bases, with 9 bases lying between them. CDR3 coding DNA: TGCGCCAGCAGCCAAGGCGTACAGGCAACTAATGAAAAACTGTTTTTT. Translation gives CASSQGVQATNEKLFF.

On this clone: The sample contains more than one DNA sequence encoding this CDR3. This chain uses TRBV2 with TRBJ2-7, with 12 positions matching TRBD2. Unmatched junction bases numbered 1, after V lost 6 bases and J lost 1 base. Germline CDR1 SNHLY, CDR2 FYNNEI. The CDR3 has 14 residues. In DNA form, the CDR3 reads TGTGCCAGCAGGACTAGCGGGGGTTCCTACGAGCAGTACTTC. As protein: CASRTSGGSYEQYF.

The genes are TRBV7-9 and TRBJ1-4, with TRBD1 as a possible D gene (5 bases). CDR3 length: 15 residues. CDR1 is SEHNR and CDR2 is FQNEAQ in the germline V gene (reference sequence). Trimming took 8 bases from V and 0 from J, leaving 13 bases between them. In DNA, the CDR3 is TGTGCCAGCTTAGGAGGGGATGCAACTAATGAAAAACTGTTTTTT. Protein: CASLGGDATNEKLFF.

The CDR3 here is CAWSVSGNGYEQYF. The CDR3, as DNA: TGTGCCTGGAGTGTATCCGGGAACGGGTACGAGCAGTACTTC. V and J are TRBV30 and TRBJ2-7; D may be TRBD2 (5 bases). Germline loops: CDR1 GTSNPN, CDR2 SVGIG (reference sequence). The CDR3 consists of 14 residues. Trimming pared 0 bases from V and 4 bases from J, leaving 13 bases between. The full variable domain, in which reference TRBV30 and TRBJ2-7 provide the parts outside the CDR3, is SQTIHQWPATLVQPVGSPLSLECTVEGTSNPNLYWYRQAAGRGLQLLFYSVGIGQISSEVPQNLSASRPQDRQFILSSKKLLLSDSGFYLCAWSVSGNGYEQYFGPGTRLTVT.

The chain joins TRBV29-1 to TRBJ2-3; 8 nucleotides align to TRBD1. Germline V gene lookup returns CDR1 SQVTM and CDR2 ANQGSEA. This CDR3 is 13 amino acids long. Trimming took 6 bases from V and 6 from J; bases not matched to a gene: 8. The CDR3, as DNA: TGCAGCGTGCTGACAGGGGTTTGGGATACGCAGTATTTT. Protein: CSVLTGVWDTQYF.

The V call is TRBV4-3, the J call TRBJ1-2; D is possibly TRBD1 (6 bases). Germline assignment: CDR1 LGHNA and CDR2 YSLEER. The CDR3 totals 15 residues. V dropped 0 bases and J dropped 3 bases, with 11 bases sitting between them. The CDR3 loop is CASSQDRDTYYGYTF. CDR3 DNA: TGCGCCAGCAGCCAAGATCGGGACACCTACTATGGCTACACCTTC.

This clone came up once. This chain links TRBV27 with TRBJ2-7; a possible D gene is TRBD2 (6 bases). V shed 0 bases and J shed 0 bases, with 9 bases lying between them. There are 15 residues in the CDR3. Looked up from germline, CDR1 is MNHEY and CDR2 is SMNVEV (reference sequence). CDR3 residues: CASSLSWGDSYEQYF. The DNA for the CDR3 is TGTGCCAGCAGTTTATCGTGGGGGGACTCCTACGAGCAGTACTTC.

This clone appeared a single time. The rearrangement uses TRBV27 and TRBJ1-1, with 7 bases aligning to TRBD1. The CDR3 has 15 amino acids. Looked up from germline, CDR1 is MNHEY and CDR2 is SMNVEV (reference sequence). V lost 2 bases and J lost 1; bases outside the gene matches: 4. Here the CDR3 reads CASSLVPGGNTEAFF. DNA of the CDR3: TGTGCCAGCAGTTTAGTTCCAGGGGGGAACACTGAAGCTTTCTTT.

The gene calls are TRBV5-4 and TRBJ2-7; a possible D gene is TRBD2 (5 bases). Looked up from germline, CDR1 is SGHNT and CDR2 is YYREEE (reference sequence). V was clipped by 0 bases and J by 3 bases, with 10 bases between them. The CDR3 consists of 14 residues. The CDR3 bases are TGTGCCAGCAGCTTGGGAGGGTGGGGCTACGAGCAGTACTTC. Amino acid sequence: CASSLGGWGYEQYF.

V gene TRBV4-1 combines with J gene TRBJ1-2, with D tentatively TRBD1 (6 bases). The CDR3 spans 15 residues. From germline, CDR1 is MGHRA and CDR2 YSYEKL. Trimming left V 4 bases short and J 0 bases short, with 12 bases between. In DNA form, the CDR3 reads TGCGCCAGCAGCCCGGTAGGGGGAGCTAACTATGGCTACACCTTC. It codes for CASSPVGGANYGYTF.

This chain uses TRBV5-8 with TRBJ2-3; tentatively, D is TRBD2 (5 bases). There are 14 residues in the CDR3. Germline V gene sequence: CDR1 SGHTS, CDR2 YDEGEE. The ends were cut back, 2 bases at V and 6 bases at J, with 13 bases in the middle. The CDR3 DNA reads TGTGCCAGCAGCTTCAACGGAGGTTTGGATACGCAGTATTTT. It is translated as CASSFNGGLDTQYF.

The V call is TRBV7-2, the J call TRBJ2-4, with 8 bases that match TRBD1. J lost 3 bases, V lost 5 bases, and 6 bases had no gene match. Per the germline V gene, CDR1 is SGHTA and CDR2 is FQGNSA. The CDR3 is made up of 15 amino acids. The CDR3 loop is CASSLQGAGKNIQYF. CDR3 coding DNA: TGTGCCAGCAGCCTTCAGGGGGCCGGCAAAAACATTCAGTACTTC.